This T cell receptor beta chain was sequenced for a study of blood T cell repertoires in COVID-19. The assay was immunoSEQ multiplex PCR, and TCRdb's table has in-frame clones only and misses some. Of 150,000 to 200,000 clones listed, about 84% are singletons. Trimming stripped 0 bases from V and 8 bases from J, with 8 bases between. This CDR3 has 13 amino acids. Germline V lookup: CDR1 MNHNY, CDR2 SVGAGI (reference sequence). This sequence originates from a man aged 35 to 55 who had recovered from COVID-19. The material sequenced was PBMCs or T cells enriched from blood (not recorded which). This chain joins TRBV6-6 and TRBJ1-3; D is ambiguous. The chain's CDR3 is CASSYSRRDTIYF. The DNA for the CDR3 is TGTGCCAGCAGTTACTCGAGACGGGACACCATATATTTT.